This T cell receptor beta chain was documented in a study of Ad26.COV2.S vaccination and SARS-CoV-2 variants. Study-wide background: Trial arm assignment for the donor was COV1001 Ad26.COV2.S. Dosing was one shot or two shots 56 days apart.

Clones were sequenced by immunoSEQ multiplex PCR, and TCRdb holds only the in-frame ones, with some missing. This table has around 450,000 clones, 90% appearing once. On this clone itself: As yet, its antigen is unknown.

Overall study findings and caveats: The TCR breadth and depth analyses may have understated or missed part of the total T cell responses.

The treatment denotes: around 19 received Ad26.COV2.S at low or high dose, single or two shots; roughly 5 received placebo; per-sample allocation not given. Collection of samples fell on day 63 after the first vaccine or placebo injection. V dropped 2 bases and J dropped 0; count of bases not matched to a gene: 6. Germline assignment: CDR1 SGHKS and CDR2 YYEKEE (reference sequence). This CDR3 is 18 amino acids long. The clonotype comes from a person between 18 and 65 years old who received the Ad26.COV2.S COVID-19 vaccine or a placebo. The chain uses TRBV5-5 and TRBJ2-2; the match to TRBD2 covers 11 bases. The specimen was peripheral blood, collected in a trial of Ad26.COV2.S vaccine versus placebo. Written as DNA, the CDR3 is TGTGCCAGCAGCTTTTCCGGGACTAGCGGTTCGAACACCGGGGAGCTGTTTTTT. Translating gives CASSFSGTSGSNTGELFF.